This T cell receptor (beta chain) stems from a study of OX40 agonist ivuxolimab in advanced cancers. As for the study in general: Ivuxolimab, which is an agonistic anti-OX40 (CD134) antibody, was administered to the patients.

Study results and caveats: The average count of expanded clones was higher among CD8+ T cells than among CD4+. There was clonal expansion of CD4+ and CD8+ blood T cells by week 6 at 0.1 to 3.0 mg/kg.

In regard to this clone: As yet, its antigen is unknown.

The repertoire was sequenced with immunoSEQ multiplex PCR; TCRdb's copy has only in-frame clones and lacks some. The sample contains tens of thousands of clones, roughly 83% of which appear only once. The ends were cut back, 2 bases at V and 1 base at J, with 7 bases in the middle. Germline lookup yields CDR1 PRHDT and CDR2 FYEKMQ (reference sequence). The CDR3 runs 14 residues. The material sequenced was CD4+ or CD8+ T cells sorted from blood, taken in a trial of the OX40 agonist ivuxolimab. The V and J genes are TRBV13 and TRBJ2-3; no clear D. This TCR came from an adult with an advanced solid tumor such as melanoma, head and neck, liver or kidney cancer. CDR3 sequence (DNA): TGTGCCAGCAGCTTACCCCAGGGCACAGATACGCAGTATTTT. Its translation is CASSLPQGTDTQYF.